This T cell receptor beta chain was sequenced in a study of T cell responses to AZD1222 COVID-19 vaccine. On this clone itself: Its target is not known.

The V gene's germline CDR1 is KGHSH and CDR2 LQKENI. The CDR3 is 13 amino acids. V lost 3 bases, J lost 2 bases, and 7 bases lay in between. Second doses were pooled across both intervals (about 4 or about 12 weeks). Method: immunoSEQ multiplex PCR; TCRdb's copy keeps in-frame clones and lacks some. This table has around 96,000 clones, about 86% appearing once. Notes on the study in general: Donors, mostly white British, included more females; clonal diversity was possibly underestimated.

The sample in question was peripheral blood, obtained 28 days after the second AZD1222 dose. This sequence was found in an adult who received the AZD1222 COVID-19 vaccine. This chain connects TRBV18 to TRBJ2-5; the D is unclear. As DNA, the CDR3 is TGTGCCAGCTCACCCGACACTCAAGAGACCCAGTACTTC. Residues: CASSPDTQETQYF.